This passage covers 12 T cell receptor beta chains from one sample sequenced in a study of CD4 T cell repertoires in COVID-19. Data came from immunoSEQ multiplex PCR; TCRdb stores just in-frame clones and leaves some out. The sample lists about 440 clones, 20% to 30% occurring once. CFSE-labeled cells were stimulated with autologous monocytes plus recombinant SARS-CoV-2 spike or nucleoprotein. Their cognate antigens are unknown. Sequences were derived from effector memory CD4+ T cells, cultured in vitro, sampled after recovery from COVID-19. The receptors were gathered from a human donor who had COVID-19.

A single count supports this clone. The germline gene is not matched at one end of the junction; a read error may be the cause. This chain links TRBV27 with TRBJ2-3, with 7 nucleotides matching TRBD2. There are 12 residues in the CDR3. Germline V CDR1 and CDR2: MNHEY, SMNVEV (reference sequence). The chain's CDR3 is CASSGRGGYAVF. The CDR3 DNA is TGTGCCAGCAGTGGGAGGGGAGGATACGCAGTATTT.

The V gene is TRBV7-2, the J gene TRBJ2-7; 7 bases are shared with TRBD2. CDR3 length: 14 amino acids. V lost 1 base and J lost 0; bases outside the gene matches: 0. Per germline, CDR1 SGHTA and CDR2 FQGNSA. CDR3 loop: CASSLERGSYEQYF. The CDR3 region has the DNA TGTGCCAGCAGCTTAGAGCGGGGCTCCTACGAGCAGTACTTC.

This clone is categorized as large. V is TRBV2 and J is TRBJ1-1; D not certain. This CDR3 contains 14 residues. CDR1 is SNHLY and CDR2 is FYNNEI in the germline V gene. V lost 7 bases to trimming and J lost 5 bases, with 17 bases between them. The CDR3 spells CASTSDGSVTEAFF. The CDR3 DNA sequence: TGTGCCAGCACGTCCGACGGATCGGTTACTGAAGCTTTCTTT.

By share, this clone ranks as medium-sized (0.01 to 0.1%). The chain recombines TRBV18 with TRBJ2-7; no firm D call. Trimming removed 8 bases at V and 2 bases at J, with 13 bases between. The length of the CDR3 is 13 residues. CDR1 is KGHSH and CDR2 is LQKENI in the germline V gene. CDR3 sequence reads: CASAPDPTYEQYF. Here the CDR3 DNA reads TGTGCCAGCGCCCCGGACCCTACCTACGAGCAGTACTTC.

By sample fraction, this clone is medium-sized. The chain combines TRBV6-1 with TRBJ1-4; D gene unclear. V was shortened by 5 bases and J by 0 bases, with 4 bases between the two germline ends. In germline, CDR1 is MNHNS, CDR2 SASEGT. CDR3 size: 13 residues. The CDR3 coding sequence is TGTGCCAGCAGTCCCGCAACTAATGAAAAACTGTTTTTT. It codes for CASSPATNEKLFF.

This clone is large within its sample. This sequence joins TRBV19 and TRBJ1-4; D is ambiguous. The CDR3 has 14 residues. From germline, CDR1 is LNHDA and CDR2 SQIVND (reference sequence). Trimming shortened V by 4 bases and J by 0 bases, and 6 bases separated the two germline ends. CDR3 sequence (DNA): TGTGCCAGTAGTAAGAGAGCAACTAATGAAAAACTGTTTTTT. Translating gives CASSKRATNEKLFF.

This clone is categorized as large. The chain recombines TRBV7-8 with TRBJ1-2; the D gene is possibly TRBD1 (5 bases). Germline V gene lookup returns CDR1 SGHVS and CDR2 FQNEAQ. Between the trimmed V and J ends, which lost 2 bases and 8 bases, there was a span of 15 bases. The CDR3 spans 14 residues. This CDR3 reads CASSLLREAGGYTF. CDR3 DNA sequence: TGTGCCAGCAGCTTATTGCGGGAAGCAGGGGGCTACACCTTC.

By proportion, this clone is large. The rearrangement links TRBV5-1 to TRBJ2-1; 7 nucleotides agree with TRBD2. With 7 bases clipped from V and 4 bases from J, the junction kept 8 bases outside the gene matches. This CDR3 has 14 amino acids. The germline gives CDR1 SGHRS, CDR2 YFSETQ. The CDR3 is CASRSGEGYNEQFF. DNA of the CDR3: TGCGCCAGCCGCTCGGGGGAGGGGTACAATGAGCAGTTCTTC.

This chain joins TRBV10-3 and TRBJ2-7; 13 nucleotides match TRBD2. This CDR3 contains 15 residues. CDR1 is ENHRY and CDR2 is SYGVKD in the germline V gene. V dropped 6 bases and J dropped 2; count of bases not matched to a gene: 4. The CDR3 DNA reads TGTGCCATCAGGGAGGGACTAGCGGGGACCTACGAGCAGTACGTC. Amino acids: CAIREGLAGTYEQYV.

Judged by abundance, this clone is medium-sized. V usage is TRBV2 and J usage is TRBJ1-1; D is ambiguous. Trimming took 4 bases from V and 5 from J, leaving 11 bases between them. The CDR3 loop spans 13 amino acids. Germline V gene lookup returns CDR1 SNHLY and CDR2 FYNNEI. For the CDR3, the DNA is TGTGCCAGCAGTGTGGAGGGTCGGACTGAAGCTTTCTTT. Amino acids: CASSVEGRTEAFF.

By share, this clone ranks as large. V usage is TRBV29-1 and J usage is TRBJ2-3; TRBD1 might be the D (5 bases). Trimming stripped 7 bases from V and 2 bases from J, with 10 bases between. Germline V gene lookup returns CDR1 SQVTM and CDR2 ANQGSEA. The CDR3 runs to 12 residues. The CDR3, as DNA: TGCAGCGGTGGACATATCACAGATACGCAGTATTTT. Translated: CSGGHITDTQYF.

The rearrangement links TRBV18 to TRBJ1-1; weak D call: TRBD1 (5 bases). This CDR3 has 13 residues. Looked up from germline, CDR1 is KGHSH and CDR2 is LQKENI. V was trimmed by 2 bases and J by 7 bases, leaving 11 bases between them. CDR3 region: CASSPGGYDEAFF. CDR3 sequence (DNA): TGTGCCAGCTCACCAGGGGGGTACGATGAAGCTTTCTTT.